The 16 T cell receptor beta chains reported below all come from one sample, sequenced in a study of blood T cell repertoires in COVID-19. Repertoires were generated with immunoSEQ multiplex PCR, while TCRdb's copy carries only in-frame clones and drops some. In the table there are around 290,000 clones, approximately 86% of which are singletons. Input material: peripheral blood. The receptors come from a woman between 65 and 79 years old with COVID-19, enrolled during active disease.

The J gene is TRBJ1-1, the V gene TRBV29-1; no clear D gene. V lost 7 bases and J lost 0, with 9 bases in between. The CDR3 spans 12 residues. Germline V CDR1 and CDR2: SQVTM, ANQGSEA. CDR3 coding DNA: TGCAGCGCCGACGGGATGAACACTGAAGCTTTCTTT. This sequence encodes CSADGMNTEAFF.

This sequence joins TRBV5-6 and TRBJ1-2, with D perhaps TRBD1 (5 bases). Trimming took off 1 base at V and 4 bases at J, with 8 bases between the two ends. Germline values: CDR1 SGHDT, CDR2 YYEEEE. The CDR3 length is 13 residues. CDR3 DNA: TGTGCCAGCAGCTTGTTGGGGCCCTATGGCTACACCTTC. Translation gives CASSLLGPYGYTF. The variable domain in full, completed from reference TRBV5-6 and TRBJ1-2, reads DAGVTQSPTHLIKTRGQQVTLRCSPKSGHDTVSWYQQALGQGPQFIFQYYEEEERQRGNFPDRFSGHQFPNYSSELNVNALLLGDSALYLCASSLLGPYGYTFGSGTRLTVV.

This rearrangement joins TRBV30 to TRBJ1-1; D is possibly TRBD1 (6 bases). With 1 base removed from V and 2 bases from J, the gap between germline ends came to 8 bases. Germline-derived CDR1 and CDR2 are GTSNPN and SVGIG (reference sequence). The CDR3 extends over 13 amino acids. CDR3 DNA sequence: TGTGCCTGGAGTGACGGGACAAACACTGAAGCTTTCTTT. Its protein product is CAWSDGTNTEAFF.

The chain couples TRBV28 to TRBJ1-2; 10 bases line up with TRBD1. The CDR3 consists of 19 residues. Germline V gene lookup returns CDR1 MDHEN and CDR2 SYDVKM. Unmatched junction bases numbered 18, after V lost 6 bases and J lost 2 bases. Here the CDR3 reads CASRGYARDRGLINYGYTF. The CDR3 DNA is TGTGCCAGCAGAGGATATGCCCGCGACAGGGGGCTTATAAACTATGGCTACACCTTC.

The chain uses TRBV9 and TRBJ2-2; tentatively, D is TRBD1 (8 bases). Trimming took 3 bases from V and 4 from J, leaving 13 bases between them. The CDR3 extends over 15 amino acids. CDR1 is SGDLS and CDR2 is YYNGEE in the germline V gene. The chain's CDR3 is CASSATGEGTGELFF. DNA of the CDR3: TGTGCCAGCAGCGCGACAGGGGAGGGCACCGGGGAGCTGTTTTTT. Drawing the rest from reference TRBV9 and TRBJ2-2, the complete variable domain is DSGVTQTPKHLITATGQRVTLRCSPRSGDLSVYWYQQSLDQGLQFLIQYYNGEERAKGNILERFSAQQFPDLHSELNLSSLELGDSALYFCASSATGEGTGELFFGEGSRLTVL.

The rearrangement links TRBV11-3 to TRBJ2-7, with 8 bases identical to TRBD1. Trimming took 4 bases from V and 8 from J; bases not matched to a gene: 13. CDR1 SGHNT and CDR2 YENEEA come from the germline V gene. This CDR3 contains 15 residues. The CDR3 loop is CASSSGGAGINKQYF. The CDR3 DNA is TGTGCCAGCAGCTCAGGGGGCGCTGGGATTAACAAGCAGTACTTC.

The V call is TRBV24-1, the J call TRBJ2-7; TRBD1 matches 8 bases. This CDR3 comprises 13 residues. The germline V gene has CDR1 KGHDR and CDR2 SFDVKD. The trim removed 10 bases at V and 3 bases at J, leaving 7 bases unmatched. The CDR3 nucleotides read TGTGCCACGTCGACAGGGGAGGACTACGAGCAGTACTTC. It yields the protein CATSTGEDYEQYF.

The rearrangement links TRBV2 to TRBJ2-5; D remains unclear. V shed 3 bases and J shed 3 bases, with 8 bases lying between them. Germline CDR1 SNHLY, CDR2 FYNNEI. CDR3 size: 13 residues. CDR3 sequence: CASSEGREETQYF. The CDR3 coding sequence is TGTGCCAGCAGTGAGGGCAGAGAAGAGACCCAGTACTTC.

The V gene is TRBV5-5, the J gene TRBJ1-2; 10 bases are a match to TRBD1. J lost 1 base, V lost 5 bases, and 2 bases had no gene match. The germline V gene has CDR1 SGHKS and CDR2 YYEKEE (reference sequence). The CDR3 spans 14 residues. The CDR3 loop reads CASSRDRGNYGYTF. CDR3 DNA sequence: TGTGCCAGCAGTCGGGACAGGGGTAACTATGGCTACACCTTC.

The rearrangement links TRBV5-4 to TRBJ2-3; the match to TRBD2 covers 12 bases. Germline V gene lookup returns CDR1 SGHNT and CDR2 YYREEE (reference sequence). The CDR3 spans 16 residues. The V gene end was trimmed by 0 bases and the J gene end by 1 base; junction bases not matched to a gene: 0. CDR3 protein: CASSLGLAGGTDTQYF. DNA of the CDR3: TGTGCCAGCAGCTTGGGACTAGCGGGGGGCACAGATACGCAGTATTTT.

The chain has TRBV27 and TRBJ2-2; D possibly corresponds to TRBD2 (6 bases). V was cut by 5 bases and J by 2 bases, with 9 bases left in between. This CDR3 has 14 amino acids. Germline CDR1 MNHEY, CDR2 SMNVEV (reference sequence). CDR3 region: CASSGGENTGELFF. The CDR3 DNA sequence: TGTGCCAGCAGTGGAGGGGAAAACACCGGGGAGCTGTTTTTT.

CDR3 sequence: CASSPLTSGGTDTQYF. As DNA, the CDR3 is TGTGCCAGCAGTCCTTTGACTAGCGGGGGCACAGATACGCAGTATTTT. This rearrangement joins TRBV2 to TRBJ2-3, with 11 bases lining up with TRBD2. V lost 5 bases and J lost 1; bases outside the gene matches: 5. This CDR3 spans 16 amino acids. From germline, CDR1 is SNHLY and CDR2 FYNNEI.

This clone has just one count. CDR3 in DNA: TGTGCCACCAGTGATTTCAGGGGTCAAGAGACCCAGTACTTC. It codes for CATSDFRGQETQYF. The J gene is TRBJ2-5, the V gene TRBV24-1; D might be TRBD1 (6 bases). Trimming removed 1 base from V and 2 bases from J, with 7 bases in between. Germline CDR1 is KGHDR and CDR2 is SFDVKD. This CDR3 contains 14 residues.

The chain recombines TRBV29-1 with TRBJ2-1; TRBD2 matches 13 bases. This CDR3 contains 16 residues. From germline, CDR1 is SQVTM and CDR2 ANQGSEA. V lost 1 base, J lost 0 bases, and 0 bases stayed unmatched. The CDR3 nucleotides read TGCAGCGTTGAAGGACTAGCGGGGGGCTCCTACAATGAGCAGTTCTTC. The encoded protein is CSVEGLAGGSYNEQFF.

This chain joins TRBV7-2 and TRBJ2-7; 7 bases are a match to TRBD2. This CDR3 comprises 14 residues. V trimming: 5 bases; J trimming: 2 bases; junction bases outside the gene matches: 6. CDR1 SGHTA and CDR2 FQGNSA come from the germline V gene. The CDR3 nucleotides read TGTGCCAGCAGCGACCCTAGCGGAACCTACGAGCAGTACTTC. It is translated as CASSDPSGTYEQYF.

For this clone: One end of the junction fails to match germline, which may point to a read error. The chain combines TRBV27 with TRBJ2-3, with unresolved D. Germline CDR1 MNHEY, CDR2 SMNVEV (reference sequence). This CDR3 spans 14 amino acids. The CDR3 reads CASRYERGTDTQYF. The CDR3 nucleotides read TGTGCGAGCAGGTACGAACGGGGCACAGATACGCAGTATTTT.